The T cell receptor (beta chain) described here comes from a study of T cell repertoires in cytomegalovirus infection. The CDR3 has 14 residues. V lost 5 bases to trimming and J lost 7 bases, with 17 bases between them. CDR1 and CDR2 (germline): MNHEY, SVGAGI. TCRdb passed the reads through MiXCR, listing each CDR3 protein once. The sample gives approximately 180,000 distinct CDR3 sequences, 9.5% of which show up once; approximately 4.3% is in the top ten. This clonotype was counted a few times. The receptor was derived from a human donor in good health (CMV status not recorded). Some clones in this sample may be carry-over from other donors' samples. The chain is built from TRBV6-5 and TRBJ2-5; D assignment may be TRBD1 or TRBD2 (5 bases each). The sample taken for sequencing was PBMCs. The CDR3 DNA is TGTGCCAGCAGTCCCGGGGACCGCCGTTCGACCCAGTACTTC. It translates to CASSPGDRRSTQYF.